These 8 T cell receptor beta chains came from one sample sequenced in a study of cytomegalovirus exposure and HLA in healthy donors. Primers for the PCR totalled 60 Vbeta and 13 Jbeta. TCRdb's table, derived via immunoSEQ multiplex PCR, lists solely in-frame clones and lacks some. The data show about 160,000 clones, about four fifths seen once. The specimen was PBMCs. The receptors originated from a male donor in good health and CMV-seropositive.

Turning to this clone: One junction end disagrees with the germline gene, perhaps due to a read error. The gene calls are TRBV28 and TRBJ2-4; tentative D call: TRBD2 (6 bases). CDR1 and CDR2 from the germline V gene are MDHEN and SYDVKM. The CDR3 is 16 residues long. DNA for the CDR3: TGTGCCAGCAGTTTTGCGGGGCTGATCGCCAAAAACAGTCAGTACTTC. It is translated as CASSFAGLIAKNSQYF.

This chain uses TRBV29-1 with TRBJ1-2; 8 nucleotides align to TRBD1. Trimming at V came to 5 bases and at J to 1 base, leaving 3 bases not matched to a gene. The germline gives CDR1 SQVTM, CDR2 ANQGSEA. The CDR3 is 13 amino acids. The CDR3 reads CSVNRGINYGYTF. CDR3 in DNA: TGCAGCGTTAACAGGGGGATTAACTATGGCTACACCTTC.

This clone was picked up a small number of times. The gene calls are TRBV9 and TRBJ2-5; 7 nucleotides line up with TRBD2. Germline values: CDR1 SGDLS, CDR2 YYNGEE. The CDR3 loop spans 16 amino acids. V dropped 0 bases and J dropped 1; count of bases not matched to a gene: 6. CDR3: CASSVAAGVVQETQYF. CDR3 DNA sequence: TGTGCCAGCAGCGTAGCTGCGGGAGTGGTCCAAGAGACCCAGTACTTC.

V usage is TRBV9 and J usage is TRBJ2-7, with D maybe TRBD1 (6 bases). Trimming pared 3 bases from V and 5 bases from J, leaving 18 bases between. This CDR3 is built from 15 residues. Per germline, CDR1 SGDLS and CDR2 YYNGEE. The CDR3 here is CASSEGQGQSHEQYF. As DNA, the CDR3 is TGTGCCAGCAGCGAGGGGCAGGGGCAAAGCCACGAGCAGTACTTC.

This clone was found once. J is TRBJ1-2 and V is TRBV27; D is possibly TRBD1 (5 bases). Germline V gives CDR1 MNHEY, CDR2 SMNVEV (reference sequence). The CDR3 sequence is 17 residues long. V dropped 0 bases and J dropped 4 bases, with 18 bases sitting between them. The CDR3 sequence is CASSLSSGNTGVYGYTF. The CDR3, as DNA: TGTGCCAGCAGTTTATCTTCAGGGAATACGGGGGTCTATGGCTACACCTTC.

The rearrangement uses TRBV28 and TRBJ1-4, with D possibly being TRBD1 (5 bases). Germline lookup yields CDR1 MDHEN and CDR2 SYDVKM. CDR3 length: 16 amino acids. Trimming removed 3 bases from V and 0 bases from J, with 11 bases in between. The CDR3 region has the DNA TGTGCCAGCAGTTTCTCTCCGGGGGCAACTAATGAAAAACTGTTTTTT. It specifies CASSFSPGATNEKLFF.

The CDR3 reads CASSVTANTEAFF. DNA for the CDR3: TGCGCCAGCAGTGTGACAGCGAACACTGAAGCTTTCTTT. The chain links TRBV10-2 to TRBJ1-1; TRBD1 might be the D (5 bases). V shed 4 bases and J shed 1 base, with 7 bases lying between them. Germline CDR1 WSHSY, CDR2 SAAADI. The CDR3 has 13 residues.

This clone was seen only a few times. The chain links TRBV7-9 to TRBJ2-5; weak D call: TRBD1 (7 bases). Per the germline V gene, CDR1 is SEHNR and CDR2 is FQNEAQ (reference sequence). With 3 bases removed from V and 5 bases from J, the gap between germline ends came to 19 bases. The CDR3 runs to 16 residues. The CDR3 protein is CASSFGGGLAWETQYF. CDR3 DNA: TGTGCCAGCAGCTTCGGAGGGGGCCTAGCATGGGAGACCCAGTACTTC.